The 24 T cell receptor beta chains below were found in one sample sequenced in a study of beta chain features in type 1 diabetes. Every bit of the isolated RNA underwent reverse transcription, so sequencing read expressed TCRB transcripts. Measured with immunoSEQ multiplex PCR; TCRdb has only the in-frame clones, and not every one. The table includes 620,000 or so clones, about a sixth detected once. The sequenced sample was naive CD4+ T cells from blood. Every receptor here comes from a man aged 18 to 30 in good health.

This rearrangement joins TRBV9 to TRBJ1-2, with D hard to call. From germline, CDR1 is SGDLS and CDR2 YYNGEE. This CDR3 region has 13 residues. Trimming removed 0 bases from V and 0 bases from J, with 3 bases in between. The DNA of the CDR3 is TGTGCCAGCAGCGTAGGAGCTAACTATGGCTACACCTTC. The encoded protein is CASSVGANYGYTF.

Only a few counts were recorded for this clone. The J gene is TRBJ2-1, the V gene TRBV18; the match to TRBD2 covers 13 bases. With 3 bases clipped from V and 8 bases from J, the junction kept 7 bases outside the gene matches. This CDR3 is built from 16 residues. Germline V gene sequence: CDR1 KGHSH, CDR2 LQKENI. CDR3 sequence reads: CASSPQTSGGADEQFF. As DNA, the CDR3 is TGTGCCAGCTCACCGCAAACTAGCGGGGGGGCCGATGAGCAGTTCTTC.

CDR3 coding DNA: TGCGCCAGCAGCCAAGAATTCAGCCCTTCCTACGAGCAGTACTTC. The encoded protein is CASSQEFSPSYEQYF. The V gene is TRBV4-3, the J gene TRBJ2-7; D is uncertain. The CDR3 runs to 15 residues. Germline-derived CDR1 and CDR2 are LGHNA and YSLEER. With 0 bases removed from V and 1 base from J, the gap between germline ends came to 10 bases.

V is TRBV30 and J is TRBJ2-1, with 10 bases that match TRBD2. V gave up 1 base and J gave up 13 bases; unmatched junction bases: 7. The CDR3 runs to 13 residues. Germline CDR1 is GTSNPN and CDR2 is SVGIG (reference sequence). CDR3 DNA sequence: TGTGCCTGGAGTGGGGCTAGCGGGGGTGCCCAGTTCTTC. Protein product: CAWSGASGGAQFF.

This clone was seen more than once but under ten times. CDR3 residues: CASQTGNMNTEAFF. The CDR3, as DNA: TGTGCCAGCCAGACAGGGAACATGAACACTGAAGCTTTCTTT. The chain links TRBV4-2 to TRBJ1-1, with 7 bases aligning to TRBD1. Trimming removed 8 bases from V and 0 bases from J; junction bases left unmatched: 6. The CDR3 runs 14 residues. From germline, CDR1 is LGHNA and CDR2 YNFKEQ.

This clone was detected a few times. The V call is TRBV20-1, the J call TRBJ2-1; D is unresolved. CDR1 is DFQATT, CDR2 SNEGSKA, per germline (reference sequence). The CDR3 contains 10 residues. Trimming removed 7 bases at V and 5 bases at J, with 6 bases between. For the CDR3, the DNA is TGCAGTGGTTACAACAATGAGCAGTTCTTC. As protein: CSGYNNEQFF.

V gene TRBV15 combines with J gene TRBJ2-5; 8 bases line up with TRBD2. The CDR3 is made up of 17 amino acids. Germline CDR1 is LNHNV and CDR2 is YYDKDF (reference sequence). V lost 0 bases and J lost 1; bases outside the gene matches: 7. CDR3 sequence: CATSRDLGLGPQETQYF. In DNA, the CDR3 is TGTGCCACCAGCAGAGACCTGGGACTAGGACCCCAAGAGACCCAGTACTTC.

This clone occurred a few times. The chain is built from TRBV5-4 and TRBJ2-2, with D possibly being TRBD1 (6 bases). There are 16 residues in the CDR3. Germline CDR1 SGHNT, CDR2 YYREEE (reference sequence). V was clipped by 1 base and J by 3 bases, with 13 bases between them. The CDR3 sequence: CASSLTGSADTGELFF. The CDR3 DNA is TGTGCCAGCAGCTTGACAGGGTCGGCGGACACCGGGGAGCTGTTTTTT.

This clone has more than one count but fewer than ten. This chain connects TRBV5-1 to TRBJ2-5; D uncertain. Germline V gene data show CDR1 as SGHRS and CDR2 as YFSETQ. The germline V and J ends were trimmed by 1 base and 0 bases, with 7 bases remaining between them. The CDR3 extends over 14 amino acids. This CDR3 reads CASSLLSNQETQYF. The CDR3, as DNA: TGCGCCAGCAGCTTGTTGTCCAACCAAGAGACCCAGTACTTC.

This clone showed up just a few times. V usage is TRBV13 and J usage is TRBJ1-2; D call uncertain. CDR1 is PRHDT, CDR2 FYEKMQ, per germline (reference sequence). The CDR3 is 14 residues long. With 1 base removed from V and 3 bases from J, the gap between germline ends came to 9 bases. Here the CDR3 DNA reads TGTGCCAGCAGCTTAGATCGGGGATACTATGGCTACACCTTC. Its translation: CASSLDRGYYGYTF.

J is TRBJ2-7 and V is TRBV4-1; weak D call: TRBD1 (5 bases). The CDR3 length is 15 residues. The V gene's germline CDR1 is MGHRA and CDR2 YSYEKL. Trimming removed 1 base at V and 2 bases at J, with 12 bases between. CDR3 DNA sequence: TGCGCCAGCAGCCAAGTCGGAAGGGGTGCCTACGAGCAGTACTTC. Protein product: CASSQVGRGAYEQYF.

This clone turned up a few times. The rearrangement links TRBV9 to TRBJ1-2; the match to TRBD1 covers 8 bases. There are 12 residues in the CDR3. V lost 4 bases to trimming and J lost 8 bases; unmatched junction nucleotides: 4. CDR1 SGDLS and CDR2 YYNGEE come from the germline V gene. CDR3 protein: CASSSGTGGYTF. CDR3 sequence (DNA): TGTGCCAGCAGCTCTGGGACAGGAGGCTACACCTTC. The variable domain in full, completed from reference TRBV9 and TRBJ1-2, reads DSGVTQTPKHLITATGQRVTLRCSPRSGDLSVYWYQQSLDQGLQFLIQYYNGEERAKGNILERFSAQQFPDLHSELNLSSLELGDSALYFCASSSGTGGYTFGSGTRLTVV.

The J gene is TRBJ2-7, the V gene TRBV7-2; 16 nucleotides agree with TRBD2. The CDR3 is 18 amino acids. The junction had 7 bases not matched to a gene; V was cut back by 4 bases and J by 1 base. Germline CDR1 and CDR2: SGHTA and FQGNSA. The CDR3 sequence is CASSYRGTSGRASYEQYF. The CDR3 DNA is TGTGCCAGCAGCTACAGGGGGACTAGCGGGAGGGCTTCCTACGAGCAGTACTTC.

The CDR3 protein is CASSYSGSTEQFF. CDR3 nucleotides: TGTGCCAGCAGCTATAGCGGGAGTACCGAGCAGTTCTTC. V and J are TRBV7-9 and TRBJ2-1; TRBD2 aligns across 9 bases. This CDR3 contains 13 residues. The J segment lost 10 bases and the V segment lost 4 bases, leaving 5 bases of the junction unmatched. The germline V gene encodes CDR1 SEHNR and CDR2 FQNEAQ (reference sequence).

In DNA form, the CDR3 reads TGTGCCAGCAGTTTAGAGGGTGCGGGGGGAGCCCGTTTGGCCCAGTACTTC. As protein: CASSLEGAGGARLAQYF. The chain carries TRBV27 and TRBJ2-5, with TRBD2 identical over 8 bases. This CDR3 spans 17 amino acids. V lost 2 bases and J lost 9; bases outside the gene matches: 17. Germline CDR1 MNHEY, CDR2 SMNVEV (reference sequence).

This clone was observed a few times. The rearrangement uses TRBV11-3 and TRBJ2-5, with D tentatively TRBD2 (6 bases). Germline CDR1 and CDR2: SGHNT and YENEEA. V was pared by 2 bases and J by 1 base, with 14 bases between. This CDR3 contains 16 residues. In nucleotides, the CDR3 is TGTGCCAGCAGCTTACGGAGGGGAAATGCCCAAGAGACCCAGTACTTC. Residues: CASSLRRGNAQETQYF.

The J gene is TRBJ2-4, the V gene TRBV7-2; no reliable D call. CDR3 length: 16 amino acids. Germline loops: CDR1 SGHTA, CDR2 FQGNSA. V lost 5 bases and J lost 0, with 14 bases in between. CDR3 bases: TGTGCCAGCAGCCCTTCATACAGTTTAGCCAAAAACATTCAGTACTTC. Its protein product is CASSPSYSLAKNIQYF.

This clone was picked up a small number of times. Within the sample, other DNA sequences also encode this same CDR3. CDR3 in amino acids: CASSRTGYGYTF. The CDR3 nucleotides are TGTGCCAGCAGCAGAACAGGCTATGGCTACACCTTC. The J gene is TRBJ1-2, the V gene TRBV28; TRBD1 is a possible D gene (5 bases). The V end was cut by 6 bases, the J end by 4 bases, with 9 bases between. This CDR3 comprises 12 residues. The V gene's germline CDR1 is MDHEN and CDR2 SYDVKM.

This clone showed up just a few times. This chain links TRBV28 with TRBJ2-7; a weak D match, TRBD2 (6 bases). Germline V lookup: CDR1 MDHEN, CDR2 SYDVKM. V lost 8 bases to trimming and J lost 3 bases, with 17 bases between them. This CDR3 is built from 14 residues. The chain's CDR3 is CASVRGSQGYEQYF. In DNA, the CDR3 is TGTGCCAGCGTCCGGGGGTCCCAGGGCTACGAGCAGTACTTC.

This clone was counted only a few times. V is TRBV4-3 and J is TRBJ2-7, with unresolved D. The CDR3 is made up of 15 amino acids. The germline V and J ends were trimmed by 0 bases and 4 bases, with 13 bases remaining between them. CDR1 LGHNA and CDR2 YSLEER come from the germline V gene. CDR3 in amino acids: CASSQETSSPYEQYF. In nucleotides, the CDR3 is TGCGCCAGCAGCCAAGAAACATCCAGCCCATACGAGCAGTACTTC.

This clone was seen a few times. The V and J genes are TRBV7-8 and TRBJ1-6; 11 nucleotides align to TRBD1. Germline assignment: CDR1 SGHVS and CDR2 FQNEAQ. This CDR3 spans 16 amino acids. The V and J ends lost 2 bases and 8 bases, in that order; junction bases with no gene match: 5. The CDR3 sequence is CASSLWDRGKDSPLHF. The CDR3 DNA is TGTGCCAGCAGCTTATGGGACAGGGGGAAGGATTCACCCCTCCACTTT.

This clone came up a few times. This chain connects TRBV4-3 to TRBJ2-3, with TRBD2 matching over 10 bases. V shed 0 bases, J shed 6 bases, and the junction held 6 bases outside the gene matches. The CDR3 runs 16 residues. CDR1 is LGHNA and CDR2 is YSLEER in the germline V gene. The CDR3, as DNA: TGCGCCAGCAGCCAAGATGGGGGGACTAGCGTCGATACGCAGTATTTT. Translated: CASSQDGGTSVDTQYF.

The rearrangement uses TRBV9 and TRBJ1-5; D is uncertain. This CDR3 has 13 amino acids. V was clipped by 3 bases and J by 5 bases, with 9 bases between them. Per the germline V gene, CDR1 is SGDLS and CDR2 is YYNGEE. The CDR3, as DNA: TGTGCCAGCAGCGGAGGTCCAGATCAGCCCCAGCATTTT. Translated: CASSGGPDQPQHF.

The sample holds a few counts of this clone. V and J are TRBV27 and TRBJ1-1; TRBD1 matches at 12 bases. J was trimmed by 7 bases and V by 6 bases; bases with no gene match: 21. The CDR3 is 19 residues long. Germline-derived CDR1 and CDR2 are MNHEY and SMNVEV (reference sequence). The CDR3 region is CASSLLIRGQGAERGEAFF. The CDR3 DNA is TGTGCCAGCAGCCTTCTCATCAGGGGACAGGGGGCTGAGAGGGGTGAAGCTTTCTTT.